This T cell receptor (beta chain) was profiled in a study of OX40 agonist ivuxolimab in advanced cancers. Study overall: All patients had ivuxolimab intravenously every 2 weeks at 0.01 to 10 mg/kg. Patients in dose escalation had liver, melanoma, kidney or head and neck cancers.

As for this clone: What it binds is not known.

Some clones are missing from TCRdb's copy, which holds only in-frame ones; the method was immunoSEQ multiplex PCR. The data show tens of thousands of clones, with around 85% seen just once and about 4.9% held by the top ten. Broader study findings: Expanded clones were, on average, more numerous in CD8+ T cells than in CD4+. Normalized expansion of T-cell clones was also low for some nonresponders.

This CDR3 spans 17 amino acids. The germline CDR1 and CDR2 sequences are SGDLS and YYNGEE. V was clipped by 0 bases and J by 6 bases; unmatched bases: 11. The sequence was collected from an adult with an advanced solid tumor such as melanoma, head and neck, liver or kidney cancer. The V and J genes are TRBV9 and TRBJ2-3; TRBD2 aligns across 9 bases. This specimen was CD4+ or CD8+ T cells sorted from blood, taken in a trial of the OX40 agonist ivuxolimab. CDR3 protein: CASSVEGAGGAWDTQYF. DNA for the CDR3: TGTGCCAGCAGCGTAGAGGGGGCGGGGGGGGCCTGGGATACGCAGTATTTT.